The T cell receptor (beta chain) described here comes from a study of CD8 T cells in ankylosing spondylitis. Study-level findings and limits: About 8 highly homologous variants made up a TCR beta motif that seemed to typify ankylosing spondylitis blood.

Using quantitative 5'-RACE with molecular barcodes, the authors made TCR beta libraries. TCRdb recomputed calls from the 5' RACE reads with MiXCR, one row per CDR3 protein. The sample lists 200,000 to 250,000 distinct CDR3 sequences, roughly 8.2% occurring once. This clonotype was counted ten times or more. Its cognate antigen is unknown. This TCR derives from a female donor with ankylosing spondylitis or in good health (not recorded which). Sequenced: blood, either unsorted or a sorted T cell fraction (not recorded which).

The CDR3 region has the DNA TGTGCCACCAGCAGAGATCCAGTTCCTTCCTACAATGAGCAGTTCTTC. Its protein product is CATSRDPVPSYNEQFF. This rearrangement joins TRBV15 to TRBJ2-1; no clear D. The CDR3 sequence is 16 residues long. V dropped 0 bases and J dropped 1 base, with 10 bases sitting between them. CDR1 and CDR2 (germline): LNHNV, YYDKDF (reference sequence).